This TCR beta chain was sequenced for a study of blood T cell repertoires in COVID-19. At the level of the study: Sites in the United States, Italy and Spain provided acute and convalescent COVID-19 samples. Nucleic acid was either cDNA or gDNA, and it came from T cells, B-cell-depleted T cells, or PBMCs.

Per the study methods: Amplification of reference gene primers provided the estimated nucleated cell counts. Sequencing was performed with immunoSEQ multiplex PCR; in TCRdb, only in-frame clones are kept and a portion is missing. The D gene and trimming were derived from the DNA, and the V and J assignments and clone size from that table. The data contain about 110,000 clones, 85% of them singletons. This clone was recorded once. The CDR3 is 13 residues long. Looked up from germline, CDR1 is MNHEY and CDR2 is SVGEGT. V lost 6 bases, J lost 3 bases, and 9 bases lay in between. The sequencing sample was made of peripheral blood. This chain links TRBV6-2 or TRBV6-3 with TRBJ2-1; D call uncertain. This sequence was found in a human donor in a cohort sampled during active COVID-19. CDR3 nucleotide sequence: TGTGCCAGCAGCCTCCTTAACTACAATGAGCAGTTCTTC. The encoded protein is CASSLLNYNEQFF.